This T cell receptor beta chain was documented in a study of T cell repertoires in cytomegalovirus infection. Background on the study: Public TCR beta signatures indicated both CMV infection and matching HLA type.

The germline V gene has CDR1 MGHRA and CDR2 YSYEKL. The V and J ends lost 6 bases and 4 bases respectively, with 16 bases between them. The CDR3 has 15 residues. This clonotype has a count of ten or more. Antigen: not known. Overall study findings and caveats: The ex vivo response was dominated by HLA-C-restricted CMV-specific TCR beta clonotypes.

TCRdb reprocessed the reads via MiXCR and lists one record per CDR3 protein. The sample has about 37,000 distinct CDR3 sequences, about 50% seen once. The chain couples TRBV4-1 to TRBJ1-5; D gene ambiguous. The sequencing used CD8+ T cells from cultured PBMCs, collected from culture after CMV antigen stimulation. This TCR was recovered from a human donor in good health (CMV status not recorded). Some clones in this sample may be carry-over from other donors' samples. The CDR3 DNA reads as TGCGCCAGCAGTTCAGGAGCGGGAATAAATCAGCCCCAGCATTTT. Its translation: CASSSGAGINQPQHF.